Below, 23 T cell receptor beta chains from the same sample are listed, as sequenced in a study of cytomegalovirus exposure and HLA in healthy donors. Data came from immunoSEQ multiplex PCR; TCRdb stores just in-frame clones and leaves some out. The table lists 95,000 to 150,000 clones, around 85% of them singletons. Material: PBMCs. These receptors came from a woman in her 30s in good health and CMV-seronegative.

The rearrangement joins TRBV9 to TRBJ1-5; D gene uncertain. Per germline, CDR1 SGDLS and CDR2 YYNGEE. The V and J ends lost 0 bases and 6 bases respectively, with 10 bases between them. This CDR3 has 14 amino acids. CDR3 bases: TGTGCCAGCAGCGTAGGATTTGAGGGTCAGCCCCAGCATTTT. As protein: CASSVGFEGQPQHF.

V is TRBV25-1 and J is TRBJ2-5, with D possibly matching TRBD2 (6 bases). In germline, CDR1 is MGHDK, CDR2 SYGVNS. The CDR3 covers 13 residues. V was clipped by 6 bases and J by 0 bases, with 8 bases between them. The DNA of the CDR3 is TGTGCCAGCAGCCGGGGGTACCAAGAGACCCAGTACTTC. Amino acids: CASSRGYQETQYF.

The rearrangement joins TRBV7-2 to TRBJ2-7, with 13 positions matching TRBD2. J gave up 6 bases and V 6 bases, and 14 bases lay outside the gene matches. Germline lookup yields CDR1 SGHTA and CDR2 FQGNSA. The CDR3 has 17 amino acids. The CDR3 region is CASSPLPGLAGVTEQYF. CDR3 nucleotides: TGTGCCAGCAGTCCGCTACCAGGACTAGCGGGGGTTACCGAGCAGTACTTC.

The chain joins TRBV7-6 to TRBJ1-6; no clear D gene. In germline, CDR1 is SGHVS, CDR2 FNYEAQ. The CDR3 is 11 amino acids. V was shortened by 1 base and J by 11 bases, with 3 bases between the two germline ends. For the CDR3, the DNA is TGTGCCAGCAGCTTAGAGCCACCCCTCCACTTT. Its protein is CASSLEPPLHF. The full variable domain, rest sourced from reference TRBV7-6 and TRBJ1-6, is GAGVSQSPRYKVTKRGQDVALRCDPISGHVSLYWYRQALGQGPEFLTYFNYEAQQDKSGLPNDRFSAERPEGSISTLTIQRTEQRDSAMYRCASSLEPPLHFGNGTRLTVT.

The V and J genes are TRBV4-1 and TRBJ2-2; D possibly corresponds to TRBD2 (6 bases). This CDR3 is 19 amino acids long. V lost 0 bases, J lost 4 bases, and 21 bases lay in between. Germline V gives CDR1 MGHRA, CDR2 YSYEKL. In DNA, the CDR3 is TGCGCCAGCAGCCAAGATTTATGGGGGGTCGGCGGACGCACCGGGGAGCTGTTTTTT. This codes for CASSQDLWGVGGRTGELFF.

This sequence joins TRBV9 and TRBJ2-2, with D possibly TRBD2 on 6 matching bases. There are 15 residues in the CDR3. CDR1 and CDR2 (germline): SGDLS, YYNGEE. V lost 5 bases, J lost 0 bases, and 11 bases lay in between. CDR3 residues: CASSAGTSNTGELFF. CDR3 coding DNA: TGTGCCAGCAGTGCGGGGACTTCGAACACCGGGGAGCTGTTTTTT.

This chain joins TRBV18 and TRBJ1-2; 8 bases align to TRBD1. CDR3 size: 15 residues. Germline assignment: CDR1 KGHSH and CDR2 LQKENI. Losses at the gene ends were 3 bases for V and 2 bases for J; bases not matched to a gene: 5. The CDR3 protein is CASSPTGDKNYGYTF. CDR3 DNA: TGTGCCAGCTCACCGACAGGGGATAAGAACTATGGCTACACCTTC.

This clone was detected a few times. This sequence joins TRBV2 and TRBJ1-2; 7 bases agree with TRBD1. The CDR3 runs 12 residues. The V gene end was trimmed by 11 bases and the J gene end by 4 bases; junction bases not matched to a gene: 7. Germline V CDR1 and CDR2: SNHLY, FYNNEI. The CDR3 DNA sequence: TGTGCCGGAAGACAGGGACGCTATGGCTACACCTTC. Protein product: CAGRQGRYGYTF.

This sequence joins TRBV27 and TRBJ1-2; unclear D gene. Germline V gene data show CDR1 as MNHEY and CDR2 as SMNVEV (reference sequence). Trimming removed 2 bases at V and 4 bases at J, with 14 bases between. This CDR3 comprises 15 residues. CDR3: CASSLRADHLYGYTF. As DNA, the CDR3 is TGTGCCAGCAGTTTACGAGCGGACCATCTCTATGGCTACACCTTC.

The V and J genes are TRBV12-5 and TRBJ2-7, with unresolved D. V lost 1 base to trimming and J lost 0 bases, with 16 bases between them. Per germline, CDR1 LGHNT and CDR2 FRNRAP. This CDR3 has 17 residues. CDR3 region: CASGLARASRSSYEQYF. CDR3 DNA: TGTGCTAGTGGTTTGGCCCGAGCCAGTCGGAGCTCCTACGAGCAGTACTTC.

J is TRBJ1-1 and V is TRBV20-1; 9 bases line up with TRBD1. The J segment lost 12 bases and the V segment lost 7 bases, leaving 9 bases of the junction unmatched. Germline V gene data show CDR1 as DFQATT and CDR2 as SNEGSKA (reference sequence). This CDR3 is 11 amino acids long. The CDR3: CSVTGGLDTFF. CDR3 coding DNA: TGCAGTGTAACAGGGGGCCTAGACACTTTCTTT.

The rearrangement links TRBV5-4 to TRBJ2-7; perhaps TRBD2 as D (5 bases). V was cut by 0 bases and J by 5 bases, with 12 bases left in between. The CDR3 is 14 residues long. CDR1 and CDR2 (germline): SGHNT, YYREEE (reference sequence). The DNA for the CDR3 is TGTGCCAGCAGCTTGGAGATCTGGGGAGACGAGCAGTACTTC. It encodes CASSLEIWGDEQYF.

V gene TRBV5-6 combines with J gene TRBJ2-7; D is possibly TRBD2 (5 bases). V was clipped by 0 bases and J by 3 bases, with 10 bases between them. Germline CDR1 is SGHDT and CDR2 is YYEEEE. This CDR3 contains 14 residues. CDR3 in amino acids: CASSLGSGIYEQYF. CDR3 nucleotide sequence: TGTGCCAGCAGCTTGGGCAGCGGCATCTACGAGCAGTACTTC.

In this sample, this clone turned up once. The V call is TRBV2, the J call TRBJ2-3; a possible D gene is TRBD1 (5 bases). The V and J ends lost 3 bases and 3 bases respectively, with 19 bases between them. The CDR3 covers 17 residues. Germline CDR1 SNHLY, CDR2 FYNNEI. CDR3 amino acids: CASSDRRQSMGTDTQYF. CDR3 in DNA: TGTGCCAGCAGTGATAGGAGACAGTCCATGGGGACAGATACGCAGTATTTT.

This clone turned up a few times. The chain carries TRBV19 and TRBJ2-5; 7 bases line up with TRBD2. This CDR3 region has 15 residues. Germline V gene data show CDR1 as LNHDA and CDR2 as SQIVND (reference sequence). The V and J ends lost 4 bases and 0 bases, in that order; junction bases with no gene match: 5. The CDR3: CASSRGEGYQETQYF. CDR3 in DNA: TGTGCCAGTAGTAGGGGGGAGGGGTACCAAGAGACCCAGTACTTC.

The chain uses TRBV11-3 and TRBJ1-1; D is possibly TRBD1 (6 bases). The germline V and J ends were trimmed by 6 bases and 1 base, with 18 bases remaining between them. The CDR3 is 16 residues long. Germline V CDR1 and CDR2: SGHNT, YENEEA. The CDR3 bases are TGTGCCAGCAGACAAACAGGGTGGGTCGGGAACACTGAAGCTTTCTTT. Its protein is CASRQTGWVGNTEAFF.

V gene TRBV5-4 combines with J gene TRBJ2-3; the match to TRBD1 covers 8 bases. The CDR3 is 17 amino acids. Looked up from germline, CDR1 is SGHNT and CDR2 is YYREEE (reference sequence). V shed 0 bases, J shed 2 bases, and the junction held 8 bases outside the gene matches. The CDR3 DNA reads as TGTGCCAGCAGCTTGGAAGGAGGCCAGGGGGCCACAGATACGCAGTATTTT. Amino acid sequence: CASSLEGGQGATDTQYF.

The rearrangement links TRBV5-1 to TRBJ1-2; a weak D match, TRBD1 (5 bases). Per the germline V gene, CDR1 is SGHRS and CDR2 is YFSETQ. The V gene lost 0 bases and the J gene lost 6 bases, with 6 bases spanning the gap. The CDR3 covers 12 residues. CDR3 coding DNA: TGCGCCAGCAGCTTGGCGGGGGATGGCTACACCTTC. Translation gives CASSLAGDGYTF.

The rearrangement uses TRBV9 and TRBJ2-1; 9 bases are shared with TRBD2. After removal of 4 bases from V and 4 bases from J, the junction contained 9 bases not matched to a gene. Per germline, CDR1 SGDLS and CDR2 YYNGEE. The CDR3 covers 16 residues. The CDR3 bases are TGTGCCAGCAGCCCCGGGGGCGGGGGGGGATACAATGAGCAGTTCTTC. This sequence encodes CASSPGGGGGYNEQFF.

The V and J genes are TRBV19 and TRBJ1-5; tentative D call: TRBD1 (6 bases). V dropped 5 bases and J dropped 3 bases, with 11 bases sitting between them. CDR1 and CDR2 from the germline V gene are LNHDA and SQIVND (reference sequence). The CDR3 has 14 amino acids. CDR3 nucleotide sequence: TGTGCCAGTAGTGCAGGACAGTTCAATCAGCCCCAGCATTTT. Translation: CASSAGQFNQPQHF.

CDR3 DNA sequence: TGTGCCAGCAGCTTAGTTGTGCTAGCGGGGGGGCCGAAAAGCTCCTACGAGCAGTACTTC. Translating it yields CASSLVVLAGGPKSSYEQYF. The chain recombines TRBV7-8 with TRBJ2-7; 12 positions match TRBD2. The CDR3 sequence is 20 residues long. The V gene end was trimmed by 1 base and the J gene end by 0 bases; junction bases not matched to a gene: 13. CDR1 and CDR2 from the germline V gene are SGHVS and FQNEAQ.

The chain recombines TRBV9 with TRBJ1-5, with D uncertain. This CDR3 contains 15 residues. Trimming pared 3 bases from V and 4 bases from J, leaving 14 bases between. CDR1 and CDR2 from the germline V gene are SGDLS and YYNGEE. The CDR3 sequence is CASSARGGPNQPQHF. The CDR3 DNA reads TGTGCCAGCAGCGCGCGAGGAGGCCCTAATCAGCCCCAGCATTTT.

This rearrangement joins TRBV19 to TRBJ1-5; TRBD1 agrees at 7 bases. The junction had 9 bases not matched to a gene; V was cut back by 7 bases and J by 0 bases. There are 16 residues in the CDR3. Germline CDR1 and CDR2: LNHDA and SQIVND (reference sequence). Here the CDR3 DNA reads TGTGCCAGTAACGGAGAAGGGGGCTATAGCAATCAGCCCCAGCATTTT. Translation: CASNGEGGYSNQPQHF.